A single sample is the source of the 9 T cell receptor beta chains below, sequenced in a study of T cell responses to AZD1222 COVID-19 vaccine (dated by TCRdb to about 2021). The library was produced with the immunoSEQ multiplex PCR assay. The immuneACCESS repertoire file appears here via TCRdb, limited to in-frame rearrangements. These files lack a portion of the clones; in checked studies, under half of the deficit traces to unresolved V genes, and the cause of the others is not known. In this sample the table shows about 55,000 clones, roughly 80% of which occur a single time. The top ten hold just under 5% of the sample. What this sample's time point label stands for: about 28 days (+/-7) after the second vaccine dose. Here the sequenced sample was peripheral blood, taken 28 days after the second AZD1222 dose. These receptors were taken from an adult who received the AZD1222 COVID-19 vaccine.

The chain employs TRBV4-1 and TRBJ2-1; D is perhaps TRBD2 (6 bases). The CDR3 covers 15 residues. V was shortened by 0 bases and J by 5 bases, with 11 bases between the two germline ends. The germline CDR1 and CDR2 sequences are MGHRA and YSYEKL. CDR3 in DNA: TGCGCCAGCAGCCAAGATTGGGACTTCAACAATGAGCAGTTCTTC. Protein product: CASSQDWDFNNEQFF.

The V and J genes are TRBV2 and TRBJ2-7; D might be TRBD1 (6 bases). This CDR3 has 12 residues. CDR1 SNHLY and CDR2 FYNNEI come from the germline V gene. Trimming cost V 3 bases and J 4 bases, with 7 bases left between them. As DNA, the CDR3 is TGTGCCAGCAGTGAGGGGGCATACGAGCAGTACGTC. As protein: CASSEGAYEQYV.

This clone has a single count. V is TRBV10-2 and J is TRBJ1-2; D is possibly TRBD1 (5 bases). The CDR3 is 13 amino acids. The V end was cut by 3 bases, the J end by 2 bases, with 7 bases between. CDR1 is WSHSY, CDR2 SAAADI, per germline. The CDR3 spells CASSEAGNYGYTF. The CDR3, as DNA: TGCGCCAGCAGTGAAGCAGGGAACTATGGCTACACCTTC.

This clone came up a few times. The J gene is TRBJ2-6, the V gene TRBV2; perhaps D is TRBD1 or TRBD2 (6 bases each). CDR1 and CDR2 (germline): SNHLY, FYNNEI. This CDR3 is 15 amino acids long. V was trimmed by 8 bases and J by 3 bases, leaving 14 bases between them. The CDR3 DNA reads TGTGCCAGCGAGGGGGGACTGGATGGGGCCAACGTCCTGACTTTC. Translating it yields CASEGGLDGANVLTF.

J is TRBJ1-3 and V is TRBV3-1 (or the pseudogene TRBV3-2); D remains unclear. Germline values: CDR1 LGHDT, CDR2 YNNKEL (reference sequence). CDR3 length: 16 amino acids. Trimming shortened V by 1 base and J by 4 bases, and 14 bases separated the two germline ends. CDR3 nucleotides: TGTGCCAGCAGCCAAGGCAACTGGGGTGCCGGAAACACCATATATTTT. Translating gives CASSQGNWGAGNTIYF.

On this clone itself: One junction end disagrees with the germline gene, perhaps due to a read error. The V call is TRBV28, the J call TRBJ1-4; possible D gene TRBD1, 6 bases. Germline loops: CDR1 MDHEN, CDR2 SYDVKM. The CDR3 is 15 amino acids. CDR3 protein: CAGSFAGAGNEKLFF. CDR3 nucleotides: TGTGCCGGCAGTTTTGCAGGGGCCGGTAATGAAAAACTGTTTTTT. Looking up the rest from reference TRBV28 and TRBJ1-4 gives the full variable domain: DVKVTQSSRYLVKRTGEKVFLECVQDMDHENMFWYRQDPGLGLRLIYFSYDVKMKEKGDIPEGYSVSREKKERFSLILESASTNQTSMYLCAGSFAGAGNEKLFFGSGTQLSVL.

The chain is built from TRBV5-4 and TRBJ2-1; 9 bases align to TRBD2. CDR1 is SGHNT and CDR2 is YYREEE in the germline V gene (reference sequence). The CDR3 extends over 16 amino acids. The J segment lost 3 bases and the V segment lost 6 bases, leaving 10 bases of the junction unmatched. CDR3 sequence (DNA): TGTGCCAGCAAGGTCAGCGGGAGGCTCCTCTACAATGAGCAGTTCTTC. Translated, it gives CASKVSGRLLYNEQFF.

V and J are TRBV11-3 and TRBJ2-6; D unresolved. The ends were cut back, 4 bases at V and 2 bases at J, with 9 bases in the middle. Germline CDR1 reads SGHNT; CDR2 reads YENEEA. The CDR3 totals 15 residues. CDR3 DNA: TGTGCCAGCAGCTCAAATACGGCTGGGGCCAACGTCCTGACTTTC. Amino acids: CASSSNTAGANVLTF.

This chain connects TRBV18 to TRBJ2-5; 7 bases fit TRBD1. CDR3 length: 14 amino acids. In germline, CDR1 is KGHSH, CDR2 LQKENI. V was pared by 2 bases and J by 5 bases, with 5 bases of the junction left unmatched. DNA for the CDR3: TGTGCCAGCTCACCAGGGCAGGGGGACGAGACCCAGTACTTC. Its protein product is CASSPGQGDETQYF.